This T cell receptor beta chain was identified in a study of CD8 T cells in Susac syndrome. General study findings and limits: Only a relatively small number of individuals were included in the TCR sequencing and HLA analysis.

In the case of this clonotype: Antigen specificity is unknown.

Random hexamers primed reverse transcription of 0.5 to 1 ug RNA. The CDR3 of TCR beta was amplified by immunoSEQ multiplex PCR across 54 Vbeta and 13 Jbeta. TCRdb recomputed calls from the immunoSEQ multiplex PCR reads with MiXCR, one row per CDR3 protein. The sample records 170,000 or so distinct CDR3 sequences, roughly 92% being singletons. The authors sequenced TCR beta from blood CD8+ and CD4+ T cells. Negative isolation was applied to CD8+ and CD4+ T cells, and FACS enrichment was applied to TEMRA cells. Source material: CD4+ T cells from PBMCs. This clonotype was obtained from a human donor with multiple sclerosis.

CDR3 sequence reads: CASSLGGTLRNEQFF. CDR3 coding DNA: TGTGCCAGCAGCTTAGGAGGGACCCTCCGGAATGAGCAGTTCTTC. J is TRBJ2-1 and V is TRBV7-2, with D possibly being TRBD1 or TRBD2 (5 bases each). Germline CDR1 is SGHTA and CDR2 is FQGNSA. Trimming removed 1 base at V and 7 bases at J, with 14 bases between. The CDR3 totals 15 residues.